The 12 T cell receptor beta chains below all came from one sample that was sequenced in a study of cytomegalovirus exposure and HLA in healthy donors. PCR involved 60 Vbeta and 13 Jbeta primers. Here immunoSEQ multiplex PCR was the method, and the copy in TCRdb shows in-frame clones only, minus some. The sample lists around 99,000 clones; over 75% were seen once. Material for sequencing was PBMCs. These receptors were obtained from a man aged 25 to 40 in good health and CMV-seronegative.

This sequence joins TRBV2 and TRBJ1-5, with 7 bases aligning to TRBD1. This CDR3 comprises 16 residues. Germline trimming cut 6 bases from V and 6 bases from J; bases unmatched to any gene: 14. Looked up from germline, CDR1 is SNHLY and CDR2 is FYNNEI. The CDR3 sequence: CASSLHDRAVSQPQHF. The CDR3 bases are TGTGCCAGCAGCCTACACGACAGGGCGGTCTCTCAGCCCCAGCATTTT.

This clone has a single count. The V and J genes are TRBV11-2 and TRBJ2-5, with D possibly matching TRBD2 (6 bases). The CDR3 consists of 14 residues. CDR1 is SGHAT and CDR2 is FQNNGV in the germline V gene. V lost 5 bases and J lost 1, with 11 bases in between. The CDR3 DNA reads TGTGCCAGCAGCCCTCGGGAGTCCCAAGAGACCCAGTACTTC. This sequence encodes CASSPRESQETQYF.

The chain joins TRBV30 to TRBJ2-7; TRBD2 agrees at 8 bases. Germline lookup yields CDR1 GTSNPN and CDR2 SVGIG (reference sequence). This CDR3 is built from 15 residues. Germline trimming cut 4 bases from V and 3 bases from J; bases unmatched to any gene: 11. CDR3 sequence reads: CAWTLGLAGFYEQYF. The CDR3, as DNA: TGTGCCTGGACCCTAGGCCTAGCGGGCTTCTACGAGCAGTACTTC. Using reference TRBV30 and TRBJ2-7 for the parts outside the CDR3, the full variable domain is SQTIHQWPATLVQPVGSPLSLECTVEGTSNPNLYWYRQAAGRGLQLLFYSVGIGQISSEVPQNLSASRPQDRQFILSSKKLLLSDSGFYLCAWTLGLAGFYEQYFGPGTRLTVT.

The chain is built from TRBV4-1 and TRBJ1-6; tentatively, D is TRBD1 (5 bases). Between the trimmed V and J ends, which lost 4 bases and 5 bases, there was a span of 12 bases. The CDR3 is 15 amino acids. CDR1 is MGHRA, CDR2 YSYEKL, per germline. The CDR3 spells CASSLRGAHNSPLHF. The CDR3 coding sequence is TGCGCCAGCAGCCTCCGCGGGGCCCATAATTCACCCCTCCACTTT.

Turning to this clone: An end of the junction differs from the germline gene, which may be a read error. This chain links TRBV7-7 with TRBJ2-5; tentatively, D is TRBD1 (5 bases). Germline V gives CDR1 SSHAT, CDR2 FNYEAQ (reference sequence). The CDR3 is made up of 14 amino acids. The CDR3 DNA follows: TGTGCTAGCACCCCCGGTCGTGGGGCTGAGACCCAGTACTTC. It specifies CASTPGRGAETQYF.

This chain uses TRBV7-9 with TRBJ1-5, with TRBD1 matching over 8 bases. With V trimmed by 4 bases and J by 8 bases, 10 bases remained unmatched. The CDR3 contains 15 residues. Germline V CDR1 and CDR2: SEHNR, FQNEAQ (reference sequence). The CDR3 DNA reads as TGTGCCAGCAGCTCGTACAGGGGGGAAGCGGAGCCCCAGCATTTT. Protein: CASSSYRGEAEPQHF.

This sequence joins TRBV29-1 and TRBJ2-3; 10 bases align to TRBD1. From germline, CDR1 is SQVTM and CDR2 ANQGSEA. Germline trimming cut 4 bases from V and 5 bases from J; bases unmatched to any gene: 6. This CDR3 has 14 residues. The chain's CDR3 is CSVVRDRGLDTQYF. The CDR3 region has the DNA TGCAGCGTTGTCCGGGACAGGGGCCTAGATACGCAGTATTTT.

About this clone itself: At one boundary the junction diverges from the germline segment, which might be a read error. The chain links TRBV6-1 to TRBJ2-1, with 8 bases fitting TRBD2. This CDR3 comprises 13 residues. The germline gives CDR1 MNHNS, CDR2 SASEGT. In DNA form, the CDR3 reads TGTGCCTCCCAAATCGGCCTAGCGGGCGGTAGGGTCTTC. Amino acids: CASQIGLAGGRVF.

The chain joins TRBV19 to TRBJ1-5, with 8 nucleotides matching TRBD1. CDR1 LNHDA and CDR2 SQIVND come from the germline V gene (reference sequence). After removal of 9 bases from V and 4 bases from J, the junction contained 8 bases not matched to a gene. The CDR3 sequence is 14 residues long. This CDR3 is CASQGQGGNQPQHF. The CDR3 nucleotides read TGTGCCAGCCAAGGACAGGGTGGGAATCAGCCCCAGCATTTT.

The gene calls are TRBV19 and TRBJ1-4; no clear D gene. V gave up 2 bases and J gave up 8 bases, with 9 bases separating them. The germline CDR1 and CDR2 sequences are LNHDA and SQIVND (reference sequence). This CDR3 contains 13 residues. The CDR3 spells CASSIIGGEKLFF. The CDR3 coding sequence is TGTGCCAGTAGTATAATAGGAGGAGAAAAACTGTTTTTT. The variable domain in full, with the rest retrieved from reference TRBV19 and TRBJ1-4, is DGGITQSPKYLFRKEGQNVTLSCEQNLNHDAMYWYRQDPGQGLRLIYYSQIVNDFQKGDIAEGYSVSREKKESFPLTVTSAQKNPTAFYLCASSIIGGEKLFFGSGTQLSVL.

This rearrangement joins TRBV30 to TRBJ1-6, with a weak D call TRBD1 (5 bases). Germline CDR1 and CDR2: GTSNPN and SVGIG (reference sequence). CDR3 length: 13 amino acids. V gave up 7 bases and J gave up 9 bases, with 16 bases separating them. The CDR3 loop reads CASVGGAGSPLHF. The DNA of the CDR3 is TGTGCCTCGGTCGGGGGAGCCGGTTCACCCCTCCACTTT.

The chain recombines TRBV28 with TRBJ1-1, with TRBD1 matching over 7 bases. The ends lost 5 bases at V and 3 bases at J; junction bases unmatched: 9. The CDR3 consists of 15 residues. Germline assignment: CDR1 MDHEN and CDR2 SYDVKM. The CDR3: CASSPRQGKYTEAFF. As DNA, the CDR3 is TGTGCCAGCAGTCCACGACAGGGCAAATACACTGAAGCTTTCTTT. The variable domain in full, completed from reference TRBV28 and TRBJ1-1, reads DVKVTQSSRYLVKRTGEKVFLECVQDMDHENMFWYRQDPGLGLRLIYFSYDVKMKEKGDIPEGYSVSREKKERFSLILESASTNQTSMYLCASSPRQGKYTEAFFGQGTRLTVV.